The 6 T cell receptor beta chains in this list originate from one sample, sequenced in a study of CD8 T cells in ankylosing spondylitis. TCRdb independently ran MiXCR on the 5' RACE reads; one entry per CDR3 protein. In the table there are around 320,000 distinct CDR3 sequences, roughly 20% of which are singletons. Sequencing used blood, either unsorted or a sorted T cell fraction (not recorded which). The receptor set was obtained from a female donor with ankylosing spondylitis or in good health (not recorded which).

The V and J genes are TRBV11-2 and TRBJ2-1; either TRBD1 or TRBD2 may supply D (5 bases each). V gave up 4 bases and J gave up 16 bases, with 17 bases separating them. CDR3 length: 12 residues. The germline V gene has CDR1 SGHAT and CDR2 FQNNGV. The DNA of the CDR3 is TGTGCCAGCAGCTCTACAGACAGTGAGGGTTTCTTC. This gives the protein CASSSTDSEGFF.

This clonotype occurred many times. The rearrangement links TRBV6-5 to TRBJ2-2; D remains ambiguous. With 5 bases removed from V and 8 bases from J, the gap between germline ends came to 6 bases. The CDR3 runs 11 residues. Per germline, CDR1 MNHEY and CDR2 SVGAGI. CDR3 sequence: CASSKWGELFF. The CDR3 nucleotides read TGTGCCAGCAGTAAATGGGGGGAGCTGTTTTTT.

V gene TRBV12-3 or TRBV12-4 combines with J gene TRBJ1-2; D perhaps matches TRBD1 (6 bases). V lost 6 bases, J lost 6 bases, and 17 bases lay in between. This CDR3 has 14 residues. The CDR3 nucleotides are TGTGCCAGCAGGCCTGGGGGCAACGAGAATGGCTACACCTTC. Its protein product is CASRPGGNENGYTF.

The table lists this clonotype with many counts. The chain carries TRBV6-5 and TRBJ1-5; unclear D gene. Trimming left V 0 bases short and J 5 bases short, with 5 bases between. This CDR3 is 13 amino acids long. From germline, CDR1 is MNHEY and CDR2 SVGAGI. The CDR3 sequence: CASSYSIDQPQHF. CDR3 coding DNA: TGTGCCAGCAGTTACTCGATAGATCAGCCCCAGCATTTT.

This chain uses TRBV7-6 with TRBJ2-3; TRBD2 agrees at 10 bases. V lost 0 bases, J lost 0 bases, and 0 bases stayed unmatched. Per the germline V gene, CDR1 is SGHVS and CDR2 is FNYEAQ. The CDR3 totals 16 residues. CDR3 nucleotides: TGTGCCAGCAGCTTAGCACTAGCGGGGAGCACAGATACGCAGTATTTT. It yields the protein CASSLALAGSTDTQYF.

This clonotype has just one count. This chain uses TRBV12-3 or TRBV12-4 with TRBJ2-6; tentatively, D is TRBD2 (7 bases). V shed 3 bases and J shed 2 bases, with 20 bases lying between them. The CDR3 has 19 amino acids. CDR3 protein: CASSFVGGRQEPGANVLTF. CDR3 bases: TGTGCCAGCAGTTTTGTGGGGGGGAGACAGGAACCTGGGGCCAACGTCCTGACTTTC.